The subject of this entry is one T cell receptor beta chain. Its cognate antigen is unknown. The sample comes from a study of cytomegalovirus exposure and HLA in healthy donors. About the research overall: Early on, a data release was issued that held roughly 80 million unique TCRs from HLA-typed donors.

V lost 5 bases, J lost 7 bases, and 8 bases stayed unmatched. CDR3 length: 14 residues. The germline CDR1 and CDR2 sequences are SNHLY and FYNNEI. 13 Jbeta primers and 60 Vbeta primers were used for the PCR. Original processing notes: Later, tens of millions of unique TCR beta chains were counted in an analysis, and some 10 million of them were shared. Libraries were prepared by immunoSEQ multiplex PCR; TCRdb keeps only in-frame clonotypes and omits some of them. D and trimming were read from the DNA, whereas the V and J calls and clone size are those reported in that table. The table records some 65,000 clones, 60% to 80% of them present only once. Study conclusions and caveats: For most TCR beta V segments, an earlier analysis put the productive rate at about 87% or about 30% of the time. Later analysis revealed greater clonal expansion in HLA-associated TCR beta chains than in equally common others.

The V call is TRBV2, the J call TRBJ1-5; 7 nucleotides match TRBD1. The source of this sequence is a woman aged 35 to 49 in good health and CMV-seropositive. The sequenced sample consisted of PBMCs. The DNA for the CDR3 is TGTGCCAGCAGTACGGGACAGACCAACCAGCCCCAGCATTTT. This sequence encodes CASSTGQTNQPQHF. Full variable domain (missing parts from reference TRBV2 and TRBJ1-5): EPEVTQTPSHQVTQMGQEVILRCVPISNHLYFYWYRQILGQKVEFLVSFYNNEISEKSEIFDDQFSVERPDGSNFTLKIRSTKLEDSAMYFCASSTGQTNQPQHFGDGTRLSIL.